The rows below give T cell receptor beta chains drawn from one sample of a study of response to subunit inactivated influenza vaccine. TCRdb re-analysed the RT-PCR reads in MiXCR, keeping a single row per CDR3 protein. The data contain hundreds of thousands of distinct CDR3 sequences, roughly 14% of them singletons. The sample was PBMCs from blood, taken approximately 13 days after vaccination. These receptor sequences come from a man between 50 and 59 years old who received an inactivated influenza vaccine. Each CDR3 is given with its conserved first and last residue. The D gene is left open where the match is weak. The listing skips clone size in some rows; elsewhere it reads once, few, many or a size class.

V gene	D gene	clone size	J gene	CDR3 DNA	CDR3 protein
TRBV28	NA	NA	TRBJ2-5	TGTGCCAGCAGTCCGTACAGGGTCCAAGAGACCCAGTACTTC	CASSPYRVQETQYF
TRBV5-1	TRBD2	few	TRBJ2-5	TGCGCCAGCAGCCCGGGACTAGCGGTGTCTCTGGAGACCCAGTACTTC	CASSPGLAVSLETQYF
TRBV20-1	NA	NA	TRBJ2-5	TGCAGTGCTAGAGATACTCAAGCTGGTGAGACCCAGTACTTC	CSARDTQAGETQYF
TRBV25-1	NA	NA	TRBJ2-1	TGTGCCAGCAGTGACACGTCCTACAATGAGCAGTTCTTC	CASSDTSYNEQFF
TRBV4-3	NA	NA	TRBJ2-7	TGCGCCAGCAGCCCCGGCAAGGCCTACGAGCAGTACTTC	CASSPGKAYEQYF
TRBV20-1	NA	NA	TRBJ1-3	TGCAGTGCTAGAGAGGCGGGGGGTTTAAACACCATATATTTT	CSAREAGGLNTIYF
TRBV5-1	TRBD2	NA	TRBJ2-1	TGCGCCAGCAGCCCAATACTATCTAGCGGTAGAAGCTCCTACAATGAGCAGTTCTTC	CASSPILSSGRSSYNEQFF
TRBV6-5	TRBD2	NA	TRBJ2-5	TGTGCCAGCAGTTATGGACTAGCGGGGGGTCAGAAAGAGACCCAGTACTTC	CASSYGLAGGQKETQYF
TRBV27	NA	few	TRBJ1-6	TGTGCCAGCAGTTCGGCACCGAGCTCCTATAATTCACCCCTCCACTTT	CASSSAPSSYNSPLHF
TRBV20-1	TRBD2	NA	TRBJ2-1	TGCAGTGCTAGAGGGGCTAGCGGGGGGAATTACAATGAGCAGTTCTTC	CSARGASGGNYNEQFF